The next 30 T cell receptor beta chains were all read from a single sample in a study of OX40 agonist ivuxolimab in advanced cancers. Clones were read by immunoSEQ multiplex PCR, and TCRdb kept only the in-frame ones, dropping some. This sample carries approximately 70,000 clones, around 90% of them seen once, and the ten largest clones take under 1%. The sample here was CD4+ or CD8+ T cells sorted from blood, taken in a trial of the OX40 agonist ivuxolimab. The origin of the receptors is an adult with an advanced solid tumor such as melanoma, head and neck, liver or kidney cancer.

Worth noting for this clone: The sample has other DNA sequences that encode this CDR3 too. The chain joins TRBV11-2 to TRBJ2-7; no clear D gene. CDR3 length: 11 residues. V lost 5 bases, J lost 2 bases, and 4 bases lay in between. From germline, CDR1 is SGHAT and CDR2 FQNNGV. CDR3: CASSPAYEQYF. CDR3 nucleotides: TGTGCCAGCAGCCCTGCCTACGAGCAGTACTTC.

CDR3 in amino acids: CASSPGRREMVDTQYF. The CDR3 DNA is TGTGCCAGCAGCCCAGGACGGCGGGAGATGGTAGATACGCAGTATTTT. The chain is built from TRBV28 and TRBJ2-3; the match to TRBD2 covers 7 bases. Germline V gives CDR1 MDHEN, CDR2 SYDVKM. This CDR3 spans 16 amino acids. V shed 6 bases and J 5 bases; nucleotides not matched to a gene: 14.

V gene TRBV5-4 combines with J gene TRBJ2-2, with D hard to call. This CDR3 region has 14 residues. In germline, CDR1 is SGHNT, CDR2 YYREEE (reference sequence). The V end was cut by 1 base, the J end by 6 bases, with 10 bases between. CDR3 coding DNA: TGTGCCAGCAGCTTGAATTCGCGGCCCGGGGAGCTGTTTTTT. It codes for CASSLNSRPGELFF.

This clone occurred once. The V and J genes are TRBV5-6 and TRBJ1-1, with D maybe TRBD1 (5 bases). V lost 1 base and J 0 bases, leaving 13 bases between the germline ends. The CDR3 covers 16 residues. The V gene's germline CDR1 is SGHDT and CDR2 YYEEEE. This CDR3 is CASSLNRGAVNTEAFF. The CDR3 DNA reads TGTGCCAGCAGCTTGAATAGAGGGGCAGTGAACACTGAAGCTTTCTTT.

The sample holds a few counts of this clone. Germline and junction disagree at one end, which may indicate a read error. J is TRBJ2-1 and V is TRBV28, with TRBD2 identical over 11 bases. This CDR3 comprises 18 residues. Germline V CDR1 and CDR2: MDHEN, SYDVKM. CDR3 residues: CASSWRTSGRKGYNEQFF. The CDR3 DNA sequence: TGTGCCAGTAGTTGGAGGACTAGCGGGCGCAAGGGATACAATGAGCAGTTCTTC.

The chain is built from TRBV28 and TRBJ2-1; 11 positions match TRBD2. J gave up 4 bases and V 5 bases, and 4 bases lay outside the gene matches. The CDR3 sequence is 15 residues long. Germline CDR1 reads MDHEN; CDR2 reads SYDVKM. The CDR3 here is CASSETSGDYNEQFF. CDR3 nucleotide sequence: TGTGCCAGCAGTGAGACTAGCGGGGATTACAATGAGCAGTTCTTC.

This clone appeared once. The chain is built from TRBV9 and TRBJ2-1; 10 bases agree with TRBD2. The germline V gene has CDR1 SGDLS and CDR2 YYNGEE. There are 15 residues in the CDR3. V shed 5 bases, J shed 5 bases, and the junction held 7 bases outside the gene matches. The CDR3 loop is CASSISGGPNNEQFF. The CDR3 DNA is TGTGCCAGCAGTATTAGCGGGGGGCCCAACAATGAGCAGTTCTTC.

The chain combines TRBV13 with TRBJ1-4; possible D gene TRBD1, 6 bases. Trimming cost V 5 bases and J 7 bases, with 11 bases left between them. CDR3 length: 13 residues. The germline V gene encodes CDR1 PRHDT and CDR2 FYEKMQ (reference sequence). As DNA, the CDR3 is TGTGCCAGCAGCCTACAGGGTGGTGAAAAACTGTTTTTT. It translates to CASSLQGGEKLFF.

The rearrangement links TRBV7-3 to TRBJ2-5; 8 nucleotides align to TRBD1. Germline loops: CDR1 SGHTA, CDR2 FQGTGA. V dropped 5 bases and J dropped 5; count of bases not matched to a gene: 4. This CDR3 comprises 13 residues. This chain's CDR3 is CASSPGGGETQYF. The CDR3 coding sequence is TGTGCCAGCAGCCCAGGGGGCGGTGAGACCCAGTACTTC.

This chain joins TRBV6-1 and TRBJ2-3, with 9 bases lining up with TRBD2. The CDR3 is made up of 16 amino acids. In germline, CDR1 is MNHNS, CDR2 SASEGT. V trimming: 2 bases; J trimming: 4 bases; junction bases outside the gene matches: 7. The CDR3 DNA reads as TGTGCCAGCAGTGAAAGTTATGGCGGGGGGGCAGATACGCAGTATTTT. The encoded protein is CASSESYGGGADTQYF.

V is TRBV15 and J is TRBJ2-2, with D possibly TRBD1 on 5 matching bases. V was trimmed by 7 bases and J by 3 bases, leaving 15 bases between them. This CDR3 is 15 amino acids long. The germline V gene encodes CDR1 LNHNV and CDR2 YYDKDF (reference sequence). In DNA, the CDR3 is TGTGCCACCACAAGGGGCCCCCTGGACACCGGGGAGCTGTTTTTT. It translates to CATTRGPLDTGELFF.

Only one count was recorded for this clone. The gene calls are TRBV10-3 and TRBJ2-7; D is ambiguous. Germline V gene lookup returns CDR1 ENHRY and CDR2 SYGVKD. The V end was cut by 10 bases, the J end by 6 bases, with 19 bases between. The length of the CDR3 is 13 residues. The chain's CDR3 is CATRSEGPAEQYF. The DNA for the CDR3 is TGTGCCACCAGGTCGGAAGGGCCGGCCGAGCAGTACTTC.

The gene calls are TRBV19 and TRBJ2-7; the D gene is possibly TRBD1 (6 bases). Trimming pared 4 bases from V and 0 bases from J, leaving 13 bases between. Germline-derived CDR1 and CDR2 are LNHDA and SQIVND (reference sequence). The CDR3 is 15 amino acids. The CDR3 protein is CASSNQRGFSYEQYF. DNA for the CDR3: TGTGCCAGTAGTAACCAGAGGGGGTTCTCCTACGAGCAGTACTTC.

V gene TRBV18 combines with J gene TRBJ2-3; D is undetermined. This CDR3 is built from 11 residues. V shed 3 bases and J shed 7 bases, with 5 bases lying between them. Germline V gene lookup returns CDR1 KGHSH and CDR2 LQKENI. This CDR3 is CASSPLNTQYF. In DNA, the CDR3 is TGTGCCAGCTCACCGCTCAATACGCAGTATTTT. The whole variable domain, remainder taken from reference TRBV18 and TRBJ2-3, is NAGVMQNPRHLVRRRGQEARLRCSPMKGHSHVYWYRQLPEEGLKFMVYLQKENIIDESGMPKERFSAEFPKEGPSILRIQQVVRGDSAAYFCASSPLNTQYFGPGTRLTVL.

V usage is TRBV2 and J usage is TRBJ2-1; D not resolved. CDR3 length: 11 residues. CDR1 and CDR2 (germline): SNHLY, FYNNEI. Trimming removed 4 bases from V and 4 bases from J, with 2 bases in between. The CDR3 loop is CASSAYNEQFF. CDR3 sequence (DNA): TGTGCCAGCAGTGCGTACAATGAGCAGTTCTTC.

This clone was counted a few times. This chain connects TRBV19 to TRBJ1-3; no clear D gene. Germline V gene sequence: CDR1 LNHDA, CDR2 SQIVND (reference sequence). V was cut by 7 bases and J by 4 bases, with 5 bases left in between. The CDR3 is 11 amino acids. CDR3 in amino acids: CASKVGNTIYF. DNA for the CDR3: TGTGCCAGTAAGGTGGGAAACACCATATATTTT.

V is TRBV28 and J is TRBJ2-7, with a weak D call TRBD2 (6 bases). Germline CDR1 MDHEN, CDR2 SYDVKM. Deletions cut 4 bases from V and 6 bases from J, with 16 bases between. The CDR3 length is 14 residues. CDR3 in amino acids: CASSSPPTSTEQYF. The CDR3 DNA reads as TGTGCCAGCAGTTCCCCGCCGACTAGTACCGAGCAGTACTTC.

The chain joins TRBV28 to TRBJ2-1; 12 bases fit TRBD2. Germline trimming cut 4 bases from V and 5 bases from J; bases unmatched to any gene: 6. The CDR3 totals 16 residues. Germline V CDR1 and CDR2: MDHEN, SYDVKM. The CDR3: CASSSLTSGSNNEQFF. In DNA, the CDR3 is TGTGCCAGCAGTTCTTTGACTAGCGGGAGTAACAATGAGCAGTTCTTC. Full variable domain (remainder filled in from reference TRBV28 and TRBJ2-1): DVKVTQSSRYLVKRTGEKVFLECVQDMDHENMFWYRQDPGLGLRLIYFSYDVKMKEKGDIPEGYSVSREKKERFSLILESASTNQTSMYLCASSSLTSGSNNEQFFGPGTRLTVL.

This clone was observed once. The CDR3 region is CASSSLAGNFLNEQFF. CDR3 sequence (DNA): TGTGCCAGCAGCTCCCTGGCAGGGAATTTCCTCAATGAGCAGTTCTTC. V usage is TRBV7-8 and J usage is TRBJ2-1; tentatively, D is TRBD1 (5 bases). The CDR3 runs to 16 residues. Germline CDR1 SGHVS, CDR2 FQNEAQ. The ends were cut back, 4 bases at V and 6 bases at J, with 19 bases in the middle. The full variable domain, in which reference TRBV7-8 and TRBJ2-1 provide the parts outside the CDR3, is GAGVSQSPRYKVAKRGQDVALRCDPISGHVSLFWYQQALGQGPEFLTYFQNEAQLDKSGLPSDRFFAERPEGSVSTLKIQRTQQEDSAVYLCASSSLAGNFLNEQFFGPGTRLTVL.

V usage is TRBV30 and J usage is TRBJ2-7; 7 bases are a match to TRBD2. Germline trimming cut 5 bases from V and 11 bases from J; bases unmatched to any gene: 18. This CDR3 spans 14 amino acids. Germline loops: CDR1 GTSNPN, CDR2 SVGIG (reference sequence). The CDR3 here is CAWSRGDYITNEYF. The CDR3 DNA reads TGTGCCTGGTCCCGGGGGGACTACATCACTAATGAGTACTTC.

CDR3 DNA: TGTGCCAGCAGCTTGAGTCCCCAGGGAGATACGCAGTATTTT. Protein product: CASSLSPQGDTQYF. V gene TRBV7-2 combines with J gene TRBJ2-3, with D perhaps TRBD1 (5 bases). The CDR3 sequence is 14 residues long. The germline V gene has CDR1 SGHTA and CDR2 FQGNSA. The V end lost 3 bases, the J end lost 5 bases, and 12 bases lay between the germline ends.

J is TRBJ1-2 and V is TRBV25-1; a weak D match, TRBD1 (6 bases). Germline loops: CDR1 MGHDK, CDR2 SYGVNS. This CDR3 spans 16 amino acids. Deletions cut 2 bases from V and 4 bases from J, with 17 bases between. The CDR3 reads CASSEGGSESTYGYTF. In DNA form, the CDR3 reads TGTGCCAGCAGTGAAGGGGGCAGCGAGTCAACCTATGGCTACACCTTC.

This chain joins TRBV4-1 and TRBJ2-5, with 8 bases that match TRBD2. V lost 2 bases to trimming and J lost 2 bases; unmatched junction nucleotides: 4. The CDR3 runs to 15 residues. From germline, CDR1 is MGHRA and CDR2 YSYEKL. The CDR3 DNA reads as TGCGCCAGCAGCCAAACCGGGGGGGGACAAGAGACCCAGTACTTC. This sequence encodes CASSQTGGGQETQYF.

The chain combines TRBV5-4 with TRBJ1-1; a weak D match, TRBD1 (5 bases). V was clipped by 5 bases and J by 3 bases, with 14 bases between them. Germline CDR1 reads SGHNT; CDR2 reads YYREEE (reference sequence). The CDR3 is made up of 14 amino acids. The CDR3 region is CASRPGGADTEAFF. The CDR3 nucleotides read TGTGCCAGCAGACCGGGTGGGGCAGACACTGAAGCTTTCTTT.

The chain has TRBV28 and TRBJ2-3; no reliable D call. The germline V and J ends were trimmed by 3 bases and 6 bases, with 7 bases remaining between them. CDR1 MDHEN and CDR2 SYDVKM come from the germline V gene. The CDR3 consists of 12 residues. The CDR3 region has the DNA TGTGCCAGCAGTTTTTCTTTCGATACGCAGTATTTT. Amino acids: CASSFSFDTQYF.

The CDR3 sequence is CASSVGRASGGYTDTQYF. Written as DNA, the CDR3 is TGTGCCAGCAGCGTAGGTAGGGCTAGCGGGGGGTACACAGATACGCAGTATTTT. This sequence joins TRBV9 and TRBJ2-3, with TRBD2 matching over 11 bases. J gave up 2 bases and V 0 bases, and 8 bases lay outside the gene matches. The CDR3 totals 18 residues. Germline loops: CDR1 SGDLS, CDR2 YYNGEE.

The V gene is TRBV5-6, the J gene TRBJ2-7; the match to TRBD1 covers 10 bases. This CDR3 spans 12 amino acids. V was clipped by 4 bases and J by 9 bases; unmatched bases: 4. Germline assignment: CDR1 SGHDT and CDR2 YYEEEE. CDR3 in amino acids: CASSRDRGGQYF. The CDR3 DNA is TGTGCCAGCAGCCGGGACAGGGGCGGGCAGTACTTC.

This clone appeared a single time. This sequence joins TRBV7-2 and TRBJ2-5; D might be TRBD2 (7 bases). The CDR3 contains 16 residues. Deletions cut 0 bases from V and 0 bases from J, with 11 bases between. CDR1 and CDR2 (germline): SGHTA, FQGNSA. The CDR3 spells CASSLAQGGYQETQYF. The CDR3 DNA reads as TGTGCCAGCAGCTTAGCACAGGGAGGGTACCAAGAGACCCAGTACTTC.

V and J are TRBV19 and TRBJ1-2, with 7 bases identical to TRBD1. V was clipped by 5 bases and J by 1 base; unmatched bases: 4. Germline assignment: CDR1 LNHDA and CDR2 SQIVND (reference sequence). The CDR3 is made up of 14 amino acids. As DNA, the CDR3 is TGTGCCAGTAGTCCCCCAGGGGGTAACTATGGCTACACCTTC. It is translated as CASSPPGGNYGYTF.

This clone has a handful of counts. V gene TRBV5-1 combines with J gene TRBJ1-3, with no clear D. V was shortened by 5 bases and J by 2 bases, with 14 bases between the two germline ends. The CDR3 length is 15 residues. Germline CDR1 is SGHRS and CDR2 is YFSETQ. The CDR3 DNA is TGCGCCAGCAGATCTCAAGTAGGGACTGGAAACACCATATATTTT. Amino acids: CASRSQVGTGNTIYF.